The next 10 T cell receptor beta chains were all read from a single sample in a study of blood T cells in healthy people across ages. Using a J-beta primer mix together with a sample-barcoded 5' primer, a second PCR was run for roughly 6 to 12 cycles. In TCRdb, the 5' RACE reads were re-called with MiXCR into one record per CDR3 protein. The sample carries 450,000 to 700,000 distinct CDR3 sequences, approximately 27% recorded once. Sequencing input: blood. Receptor source: a woman aged 70-85 years in good health.

This clonotype was counted only a few times. The chain uses TRBV6-5 and TRBJ2-7; 8 bases fit TRBD1. The V segment lost 2 bases and the J segment 6 bases; nucleotides outside the gene matches: 9. The V gene's germline CDR1 is MNHEY and CDR2 SVGAGI. This CDR3 has 15 residues. CDR3 sequence reads: CASSYGTRGLAEQYF. CDR3 DNA sequence: TGTGCCAGCAGTTACGGAACCAGGGGGCTGGCCGAGCAGTACTTC.

This clonotype was recorded a few times. The chain employs TRBV29-1 and TRBJ2-2; perhaps TRBD2 as D (5 bases). The ends were cut back, 6 bases at V and 7 bases at J, with 9 bases in the middle. CDR3 length: 11 residues. CDR1 and CDR2 (germline): SQVTM, ANQGSEA. The CDR3 protein is CSVGRGGELFF. CDR3 coding DNA: TGCAGCGTGGGGAGAGGCGGGGAGCTGTTTTTT.

This chain links TRBV10-3 with TRBJ2-5; tentatively, D is TRBD1 or TRBD2 (5 bases each). V shed 10 bases and J shed 1 base, with 13 bases lying between them. CDR1 is ENHRY, CDR2 SYGVKD, per germline. The CDR3 has 13 amino acids. The CDR3 sequence: CATTRDPQETQYF. In nucleotides, the CDR3 is TGTGCCACCACTCGGGACCCCCAAGAGACCCAGTACTTC.

The CDR3: CASSSGTGFEQFF. CDR3 nucleotide sequence: TGTGCCAGCAGCTCAGGGACTGGTTTTGAGCAGTTCTTC. The chain carries TRBV7-3 and TRBJ2-5; TRBD2 is a possible D gene (6 bases). The assigned J gene may be wrong: the sequence end matches TRBJ2-1 better. The CDR3 covers 13 residues. The germline CDR1 and CDR2 sequences are SGHTA and FQGTGA.

This clonotype has a count of ten or more. V usage is TRBV12-3 or TRBV12-4 and J usage is TRBJ2-7; tentative D call: TRBD1 (6 bases). This CDR3 contains 15 residues. Trimming pared 0 bases from V and 3 bases from J, leaving 12 bases between. As DNA, the CDR3 is TGTGCCAGCAGTTTAGCGGGGGCAGGGGTCTACGAGCAGTACTTC. Amino acid sequence: CASSLAGAGVYEQYF.

The chain combines TRBV12-3 or TRBV12-4 with TRBJ1-2; 8 bases map to TRBD1. The CDR3 covers 12 residues. J lost 12 bases, V lost 8 bases, and 11 bases had no gene match. The CDR3 reads CASPTGEVSDTF. DNA for the CDR3: TGTGCCAGCCCGACAGGGGAGGTGTCTGACACCTTC.

This clonotype was counted many times. V is TRBV28 and J is TRBJ2-1; TRBD1 matches at 8 bases. Trimming removed 1 base from V and 3 bases from J; junction bases left unmatched: 5. Germline lookup yields CDR1 MDHEN and CDR2 SYDVKM. The CDR3 length is 16 residues. The CDR3 here is CASSLYGTGLYNEQFF. As DNA, the CDR3 is TGTGCCAGCAGTTTATATGGGACAGGCCTCTACAATGAGCAGTTCTTC.

The rearrangement uses TRBV9 and TRBJ2-5, with 7 bases that match TRBD1. The last part of the DNA fits TRBJ2-1 better; the J call may be wrong. CDR3 size: 13 residues. Per germline, CDR1 SGDLS and CDR2 YYNGEE. The CDR3: CASSVGGQGVQFF. CDR3 DNA sequence: TGTGCCAGCAGCGTAGGAGGGCAGGGGGTGCAGTTCTTC.

This clonotype was seen a few times. The chain links TRBV6-6 to TRBJ2-2; the D gene is possibly TRBD1 (6 bases). Per germline, CDR1 MNHNY and CDR2 SVGAGI (reference sequence). The CDR3 has 15 amino acids. V shed 7 bases and J shed 6 bases, with 18 bases lying between them. The CDR3 DNA reads as TGTGCCAGCAAGGAAGGGCAGGGGAAGGCCGGGGAGCTGTTTTTT. Protein sequence: CASKEGQGKAGELFF.

This clonotype showed up many times. This chain connects TRBV7-9 to TRBJ1-4, with TRBD1 as a possible D gene (5 bases). Germline CDR1 reads SEHNR; CDR2 reads FQNEAQ (reference sequence). Trimming pared 5 bases from V and 0 bases from J, leaving 7 bases between. The CDR3 has 14 amino acids. This CDR3 is CASSDRATNEKLFF. DNA for the CDR3: TGTGCCAGCAGCGACAGAGCAACTAATGAAAAACTGTTTTTT.